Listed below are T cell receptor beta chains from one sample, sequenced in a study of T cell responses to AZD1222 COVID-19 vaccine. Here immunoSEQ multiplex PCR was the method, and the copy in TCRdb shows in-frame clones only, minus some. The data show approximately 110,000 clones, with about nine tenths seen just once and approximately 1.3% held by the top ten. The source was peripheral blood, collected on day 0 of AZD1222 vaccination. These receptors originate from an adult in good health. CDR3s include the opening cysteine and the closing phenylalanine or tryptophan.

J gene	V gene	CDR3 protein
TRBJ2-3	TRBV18	CASSPVGDTQYF
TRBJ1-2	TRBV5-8	CASSLAGGGHYGYTF
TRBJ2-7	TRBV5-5	CASSLDGYEQYF
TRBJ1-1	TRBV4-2	CASSQAVSYGTEAFF
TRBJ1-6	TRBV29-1	CSVGQSYNSPLHF
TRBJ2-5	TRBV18	CASSPMGQTSSQYF
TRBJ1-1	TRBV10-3	CAISVGGTEAFF
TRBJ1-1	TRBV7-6	CASSPTVLNTEAFF
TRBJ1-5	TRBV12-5	CASAGDSDSNQPQHF
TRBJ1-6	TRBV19	CASSIRKPGPVEGFTLHF
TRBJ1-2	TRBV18	CASSPATVNYGYTF